A single sample gave rise to the 3 T cell receptor beta chains below, sequenced in a study of shared T cell receptors in the human thymus (dated by TCRdb to 2020 to 2023). The library relied on the immunoSEQ multiplex PCR assay. As stored in TCRdb, this immuneACCESS dataset retains in-frame rearrangements with V and J assigned. A fraction of the clones does not appear; measured against another copy, unresolved V genes explain less than half of the discrepancy, and the remainder lacks a known reason. The sample contains some 700,000 clones, more than 75% of them found a single time. Together, the top ten hold approximately 0.01% of the sample. These records were also assigned to another study, of human thymus T cells.

Sample: thymocytes. Receptor source: a boy in the first two years of life with a congenital heart defect. Donor details come from another sample of the same person, matched by shared clones.

The CDR3 region has the DNA TGCGCCAGCAGCACCGGTGTTACTAGCGGGGTGAATGAGCAGTTCTTC. Its protein is CASSTGVTSGVNEQFF. This chain connects TRBV5-1 to TRBJ2-1; TRBD2 aligns across 10 bases. The CDR3 runs to 16 residues. V lost 4 bases to trimming and J lost 7 bases; unmatched junction nucleotides: 11. CDR1 is SGHRS, CDR2 YFSETQ, per germline. The whole variable domain, remainder taken from reference TRBV5-1 and TRBJ2-1, is KAGVTQTPRYLIKTRGQQVTLSCSPISGHRSVSWYQQTPGQGLQFLFEYFSETQRNKGNFPGRFSGRQFSNSRSEMNVSTLELGDSALYLCASSTGVTSGVNEQFFGPGTRLTVL.

The chain combines TRBV6-7 with TRBJ2-3; TRBD2 aligns across 14 bases. TRBV6-7 is an ORF; its function is uncertain. There are 16 residues in the CDR3. The junction had 6 bases not matched to a gene; V was cut back by 5 bases and J by 5 bases. The CDR3, as DNA: TGTGCCAGCAGTCCGGGACTAGCGGGAGAGGTAGATACGCAGTATTTT. Translating it yields CASSPGLAGEVDTQYF.

The V call is TRBV6-1, the J call TRBJ2-5; TRBD1 matches 10 bases. This CDR3 comprises 15 residues. The V gene's germline CDR1 is MNHNS and CDR2 SASEGT. With 2 bases clipped from V and 4 bases from J, the junction kept 4 bases outside the gene matches. CDR3 DNA: TGTGCCAGCAGTGAATGGGGGGACAGGGGAGAGACCCAGTACTTC. Translation gives CASSEWGDRGETQYF.